A selection of T cell receptor beta chains follows, all from one sample in a study of T cell responses to AZD1222 COVID-19 vaccine. Sequenced by immunoSEQ multiplex PCR; TCRdb stores in-frame clones only, minus some. Of 90,000 to 130,000 clones in the sample, 81% are singletons; the top ten hold approximately 5%. Here the sequenced sample was peripheral blood, taken on day 0 of AZD1222 vaccination. Receptor source: an adult in good health. Both conserved end residues are part of each CDR3. A D gene is named only where the DNA matches it firmly. Where a row states a size, it is once, few, many or the class of an expanded clone; other rows omit it.

V gene	clone size	J gene	D gene	CDR3 protein	CDR3 DNA
TRBV9	NA	TRBJ2-3	NA	CASSVDSNIDTQYF	TGTGCCAGCAGCGTTGACTCAAACATAGATACGCAGTATTTT
TRBV28	NA	TRBJ1-5	NA	CASSAAGNQPQHF	TGTGCCAGCAGCGCCGCGGGGAATCAGCCCCAGCATTTT
TRBV7-2	NA	TRBJ2-7	TRBD2	CASSPRTSGSYEQYF	TGTGCCAGCAGCCCTAGGACTAGCGGATCCTACGAGCAGTACTTC
TRBV7-2	few	TRBJ1-6	NA	CASSEGRSTLHF	TGTGCCAGCAGCGAGGGACGGTCGACCCTCCACTTT
TRBV21-1	NA	TRBJ1-5	NA	CASRVGDTNQPQHF	TGTGCCAGCAGAGTGGGGGACACTAATCAGCCCCAGCATTTT
TRBV11-2	NA	TRBJ2-7	NA	CASSLAGTSLYEQYF	TGTGCCAGCAGCTTAGCAGGGACTTCCCTTTATGAGCAGTACTTC
TRBV20-1	NA	TRBJ1-3	NA	CSARSGNTIYF	TGCAGTGCTCGTTCTGGAAACACCATATATTTT
TRBV28	NA	TRBJ2-7	NA	CASSFQGGGYEQYF	TGTGCCAGCAGTTTCCAGGGAGGAGGATACGAGCAGTACTTC
TRBV11-3	NA	TRBJ2-3	NA	CASSLGAQGRTDTQYF	TGTGCCAGCAGCTTAGGGGCCCAGGGACGCACAGATACGCAGTATTTT
TRBV19	NA	TRBJ2-3	TRBD1	CASRDRATDTQYF	TGTGCCAGTCGCGACAGGGCCACAGATACGCAGTATTTT
TRBV6-2/TRBV6-3	NA	TRBJ1-2	TRBD1	CASSYRDRANYGYTF	TGTGCCAGCAGTTACAGAGACAGGGCTAACTATGGCTACACCTTC
TRBV5-1	NA	TRBJ2-3	NA	CASSETTSISTQYF	TGCGCCAGCAGCGAGACGACAAGCATTAGTACGCAGTATTTT
TRBV19	NA	TRBJ2-7	NA	CASSPSPTAPEQYF	TGTGCCAGTAGTCCATCTCCGACAGCACCCGAGCAGTACTTC
TRBV28	NA	TRBJ1-6	NA	CASSLGPLYNSPLHF	TGTGCCAGCAGTTTGGGGCCACTTTATAATTCACCCCTCCACTTT
TRBV28	NA	TRBJ2-7	TRBD1	CASNYLDRGTYEQYF	TGTGCCAGCAACTATCTCGACAGGGGTACCTACGAGCAGTACTTC
TRBV19	NA	TRBJ1-2	NA	CASSNRGQDGYTF	TGTGCCAGTAGTAACCGGGGGCAGGATGGCTACACCTTC
TRBV18	NA	TRBJ2-3	NA	CASQFSVTGDPNTQYF	TGTGCCAGCCAATTCTCGGTGACGGGGGACCCGAATACGCAGTATTTT
TRBV4-3	once	TRBJ1-3	TRBD1	CASSQDQGVGNTIYF	TGCGCCAGCAGCCAAGATCAGGGGGTCGGAAACACCATATATTTT
TRBV3-1/TRBV3-2	few	TRBJ2-5	TRBD1	CASSLTGGKTGRKETQYF	TGTGCCAGCAGCCTAACAGGGGGCAAGACGGGGAGGAAAGAGACCCAGTACTTC
TRBV5-1	once	TRBJ1-1	TRBD1	CASSHDRARTEAFF	TGCGCCAGCAGCCACGACAGGGCACGCACTGAAGCTTTCTTT
TRBV7-2	NA	TRBJ2-5	NA	CASSVVGGIQETQYF	TGTGCCAGCAGCGTAGTGGGGGGCATACAAGAGACCCAGTACTTC
TRBV6-6	NA	TRBJ1-1	NA	CASSYDRRLDTEAFF	TGTGCCAGCAGTTACGACAGGAGACTAGACACTGAAGCTTTCTTT
TRBV7-2	NA	TRBJ2-5	NA	CASSRSGQGETQYF	TGTGCCAGCAGCCGGTCGGGGCAGGGGGAGACCCAGTACTTC